This record concerns one T cell receptor (beta chain) sequence. What it binds is unknown. This sample is drawn from a study of cytomegalovirus exposure and HLA in healthy donors. Study context: Unique TCR beta sequences numbering some 120 million came from about 179 million T cells in an earlier analysis. Study-wide points: An Asian-associated ancestry cluster reportedly showed fewer N-insertions than the approximately 600-donor mean in a later analysis.

Primers for the PCR totalled 60 Vbeta and 13 Jbeta. Repertoires were generated with immunoSEQ multiplex PCR, while TCRdb's copy carries only in-frame clones and drops some. Its clone listing holds about 170,000 clones. Trimming stripped 2 bases from V and 0 bases from J, with 10 bases between. Germline V gives CDR1 MNHEY, CDR2 SVGAGI. The CDR3 has 15 amino acids. This chain joins TRBV6-5 and TRBJ1-1, with D unresolved. This receptor was taken from a woman in her fifties or sixties in good health and CMV-seronegative. The specimen was PBMCs. As DNA, the CDR3 is TGTGCCAGCAGTTACCAGTTGAACATGAACACTGAAGCTTTCTTT. This encodes CASSYQLNMNTEAFF.